Each of the 23 T cell receptor beta chains below was sequenced from the same sample in a study of shared clonotypes between healthy human individuals. Here immunoSEQ multiplex PCR was the method, and the copy in TCRdb shows in-frame clones only, minus some. The table lists 2 million to 2.5 million clones, less than 95% of them singletons, with about 0.41% in the top ten. What was sequenced was naive CD4+ T cells from PBMCs. The sample's subset: CD45RA+ positively selected. These receptors were obtained from a man aged 18 to 30 in good health. Some clones in this sample may be carry-over from other donors' samples.

This clone was seen a single time. J is TRBJ2-5 and V is TRBV2; possibly TRBD2 for D (5 bases). V lost 7 bases and J 3 bases, leaving 12 bases between the germline ends. The CDR3 consists of 13 residues. CDR1 and CDR2 (germline): SNHLY, FYNNEI. CDR3 residues: CASNAEVKETQYF. The CDR3 nucleotides read TGTGCCAGCAATGCGGAGGTGAAAGAGACCCAGTACTTC.

The chain links TRBV7-2 to TRBJ2-7; D is perhaps TRBD1 (5 bases). Per germline, CDR1 SGHTA and CDR2 FQGNSA. The length of the CDR3 is 15 residues. Trimming stripped 2 bases from V and 1 base from J, with 12 bases between. The CDR3 DNA reads as TGTGCCAGCAGCTTATGGCAGGGCCCATCCTACGAGCAGTACTTC. Its protein is CASSLWQGPSYEQYF. Drawing the rest from reference TRBV7-2 and TRBJ2-7, the complete variable domain is GAGVSQSPSNKVTEKGKDVELRCDPISGHTALYWYRQSLGQGLEFLIYFQGNSAPDKSGLPSDRFSAERTGGSVSTLTIQRTQQEDSAVYLCASSLWQGPSYEQYFGPGTRLTVT.

The rearrangement links TRBV5-1 to TRBJ2-1, with 11 bases fitting TRBD2. J lost 11 bases, V lost 4 bases, and 5 bases had no gene match. This CDR3 has 13 amino acids. CDR1 and CDR2 from the germline V gene are SGHRS and YFSETQ. The CDR3 loop reads CASSEGTSGQQFF. The CDR3 bases are TGCGCCAGCAGCGAAGGGACTAGCGGTCAGCAGTTCTTC.

V and J are TRBV5-6 and TRBJ2-7, with a weak D call TRBD2 (6 bases). Germline loops: CDR1 SGHDT, CDR2 YYEEEE. Trimming cost V 2 bases and J 2 bases, with 14 bases left between them. This CDR3 spans 15 amino acids. DNA of the CDR3: TGTGCCAGCAGCTTACTGACTAGGCCCACCTACGAGCAGTACTTC. Amino acids: CASSLLTRPTYEQYF.

Comment on this clone: The junction and the germline gene differ at one end; a read error may be behind it. V usage is TRBV5-4 and J usage is TRBJ2-3; either TRBD1 or TRBD2 may supply D (6 bases each). The CDR3 runs 13 residues. Germline CDR1 is SGHNT and CDR2 is YYREEE (reference sequence). The DNA of the CDR3 is TGTGCCAGCAGCCTAGGAGGGGGAGACCCTAGCGATTTT. Translated: CASSLGGGDPSDF.

This chain links TRBV13 with TRBJ1-1, with D unresolved. V gave up 0 bases and J gave up 6 bases, with 2 bases separating them. Germline V gene sequence: CDR1 PRHDT, CDR2 FYEKMQ (reference sequence). The CDR3 is 11 residues long. CDR3 amino acids: CASSLGSEAFF. CDR3 nucleotide sequence: TGTGCCAGCAGCTTAGGGTCTGAAGCTTTCTTT.

The genes are TRBV7-5 and TRBJ2-7; TRBD2 is the table's D call, not checked against the DNA. TRBV7-5 is an annotated pseudogene. The length of the CDR3 is 17 residues. CDR3 DNA: TGTGTCAGAAGCTTGGGGGCTAGCGGGAGTTTTTCCTACGAGCAGTACTTC. It yields the protein CVRSLGASGSFSYEQYF.

V gene TRBV7-9 combines with J gene TRBJ2-1; TRBD2 matches at 12 bases. Germline-derived CDR1 and CDR2 are SEHNR and FQNEAQ (reference sequence). Trimming took 8 bases from V and 6 from J; bases not matched to a gene: 14. This CDR3 spans 17 amino acids. This chain's CDR3 is CASLDWKGLAGLNEQFF. The DNA for the CDR3 is TGTGCCAGCTTAGACTGGAAAGGACTAGCGGGGCTCAATGAGCAGTTCTTC.

The chain employs TRBV28 and TRBJ1-4; D gene uncertain. Germline V gene data show CDR1 as MDHEN and CDR2 as SYDVKM. Deletions cut 8 bases from V and 1 base from J, with 11 bases between. This CDR3 has 14 residues. The CDR3 DNA is TGTGCCAGCCAGGACGTAATAACTAATGAAAAACTGTTTTTT. This translates into CASQDVITNEKLFF.

This rearrangement joins TRBV11-3 to TRBJ2-1; no clear D gene. Trimming removed 4 bases from V and 9 bases from J, with 19 bases in between. Germline lookup yields CDR1 SGHNT and CDR2 YENEEA. The length of the CDR3 is 15 residues. CDR3 region: CASSSETNGVGEQFF. CDR3 nucleotides: TGTGCCAGCAGCTCGGAGACAAATGGGGTGGGTGAGCAGTTCTTC.

The sample holds a few counts of this clone. Other DNA sequences in the same sample also yield this CDR3. DNA for the CDR3: TGCGCCAGCAGCCCCCAAGGGAACACTGAAGCTTTCTTT. As protein: CASSPQGNTEAFF. This chain connects TRBV5-1 to TRBJ1-1; D gene ambiguous. The CDR3 runs 13 residues. From germline, CDR1 is SGHRS and CDR2 YFSETQ. V was cut by 4 bases and J by 1 base, with 8 bases left in between.

This clone occurred a few times. CDR3 sequence: CASSKGDSNTEAFF. The CDR3 DNA reads TGTGCCAGCAGTAAGGGGGACTCTAACACTGAAGCTTTCTTT. This chain joins TRBV2 and TRBJ1-1; D may be TRBD1 (6 bases). Per germline, CDR1 SNHLY and CDR2 FYNNEI. Trimming took 5 bases from V and 2 from J, leaving 12 bases between them. This CDR3 region has 14 residues. The entire variable domain, with the rest obtained from reference TRBV2 and TRBJ1-1, is as follows: EPEVTQTPSHQVTQMGQEVILRCVPISNHLYFYWYRQILGQKVEFLVSFYNNEISEKSEIFDDQFSVERPDGSNFTLKIRSTKLEDSAMYFCASSKGDSNTEAFFGQGTRLTVV.

This sequence joins TRBV7-9 and TRBJ2-7; tentatively, D is TRBD1 (5 bases). The CDR3 covers 15 residues. Trimming shortened V by 2 bases and J by 1 base, and 12 bases separated the two germline ends. Germline V CDR1 and CDR2: SEHNR, FQNEAQ (reference sequence). The CDR3 region is CASSLFLGPSYEQYF. CDR3 sequence (DNA): TGTGCCAGCAGCTTATTCTTGGGGCCATCCTACGAGCAGTACTTC.

This clone was counted a single time. The chain combines TRBV7-3 with TRBJ2-1; 8 bases fit TRBD2. Germline assignment: CDR1 SGHTA and CDR2 FQGTGA. The CDR3 runs 17 residues. After removal of 5 bases from V and 1 base from J, the junction contained 10 bases not matched to a gene. The CDR3 region is CASSLDPGRASYNEQFF. DNA for the CDR3: TGTGCCAGCAGCCTCGATCCCGGGAGGGCATCCTACAATGAGCAGTTCTTC.

The chain combines TRBV4-1 with TRBJ1-4; no firm D call. The V end lost 6 bases, the J end lost 10 bases, and 15 bases lay between the germline ends. Per the germline V gene, CDR1 is MGHRA and CDR2 is YSYEKL. The CDR3 runs 13 residues. The CDR3 nucleotides are TGCGCCAGCAGAACTGCAAAGGAGGGAAAACTGTTTTTT. It is translated as CASRTAKEGKLFF.

The CDR3 nucleotides read TGTGCCAGCAGCTTAGCCCTTGGGGGTTATGGCTACACCTTC. This translates into CASSLALGGYGYTF. This chain links TRBV7-8 with TRBJ1-2; D may be TRBD1 (5 bases). This CDR3 spans 14 amino acids. V lost 0 bases to trimming and J lost 5 bases, with 10 bases between them. The germline CDR1 and CDR2 sequences are SGHVS and FQNEAQ.

Only one count was recorded for this clone. The chain employs TRBV6-5 and TRBJ2-1; maybe TRBD2 (5 bases). Trimming took 7 bases from V and 7 from J, leaving 17 bases between them. CDR1 MNHEY and CDR2 SVGAGI come from the germline V gene. The CDR3 contains 14 residues. The CDR3 DNA is TGTGCCAGCAATGGCGACCGGGGTCTTAATGAGCAGTTCTTC. The encoded protein is CASNGDRGLNEQFF.

The chain employs TRBV5-1 and TRBJ2-7; 7 nucleotides match TRBD1. The CDR3 has 14 residues. Germline V lookup: CDR1 SGHRS, CDR2 YFSETQ. Trimming removed 7 bases from V and 0 bases from J; junction bases left unmatched: 7. CDR3 bases: TGCGCCAGCCGCTCAGACAGGGTCTCCTACGAGCAGTACTTC. This gives the protein CASRSDRVSYEQYF.

The gene calls are TRBV2 and TRBJ1-5; D unclear. Trimming stripped 4 bases from V and 4 bases from J, with 11 bases between. The germline gives CDR1 SNHLY, CDR2 FYNNEI. CDR3 length equals 14 residues. The CDR3 nucleotides read TGTGCCAGCAGTGGGGTAATGAGGAATCAGCCCCAGCATTTT. Its protein is CASSGVMRNQPQHF.

This chain links TRBV9 with TRBJ1-1; 7 bases line up with TRBD1. The CDR3 runs 15 residues. The ends lost 3 bases at V and 5 bases at J; junction bases unmatched: 10. The germline CDR1 and CDR2 sequences are SGDLS and YYNGEE. This CDR3 reads CASSAVQGRWTEAFF. CDR3 DNA: TGTGCCAGCAGCGCCGTACAGGGGCGATGGACTGAAGCTTTCTTT.

Only one count was recorded for this clone. This chain uses TRBV11-2 with TRBJ2-3; unclear D gene. The germline gives CDR1 SGHAT, CDR2 FQNNGV. V dropped 3 bases and J dropped 0 bases, with 10 bases sitting between them. The CDR3 runs to 15 residues. CDR3: CASSLGPGSTDTQYF. DNA for the CDR3: TGTGCCAGCAGCTTGGGCCCCGGGAGCACAGATACGCAGTATTTT.

The genes are TRBV27 and TRBJ1-2; D not resolved. This CDR3 is built from 13 residues. CDR1 is MNHEY and CDR2 is SMNVEV in the germline V gene (reference sequence). V was shortened by 2 bases and J by 8 bases, with 12 bases between the two germline ends. The CDR3 here is CASSLEGRRGYTF. As DNA, the CDR3 is TGTGCCAGCAGTTTAGAGGGCCGACGGGGCTACACCTTC.

A remark on this clone: The sample carries other DNA sequences with the same CDR3. This sequence joins TRBV5-6 and TRBJ2-5; no clear D. CDR1 is SGHDT, CDR2 YYEEEE, per germline. Deletions cut 0 bases from V and 3 bases from J, with 6 bases between. This CDR3 contains 13 residues. The CDR3 reads CASSLVREETQYF. The CDR3 region has the DNA TGTGCCAGCAGCTTGGTGCGAGAAGAGACCCAGTACTTC.